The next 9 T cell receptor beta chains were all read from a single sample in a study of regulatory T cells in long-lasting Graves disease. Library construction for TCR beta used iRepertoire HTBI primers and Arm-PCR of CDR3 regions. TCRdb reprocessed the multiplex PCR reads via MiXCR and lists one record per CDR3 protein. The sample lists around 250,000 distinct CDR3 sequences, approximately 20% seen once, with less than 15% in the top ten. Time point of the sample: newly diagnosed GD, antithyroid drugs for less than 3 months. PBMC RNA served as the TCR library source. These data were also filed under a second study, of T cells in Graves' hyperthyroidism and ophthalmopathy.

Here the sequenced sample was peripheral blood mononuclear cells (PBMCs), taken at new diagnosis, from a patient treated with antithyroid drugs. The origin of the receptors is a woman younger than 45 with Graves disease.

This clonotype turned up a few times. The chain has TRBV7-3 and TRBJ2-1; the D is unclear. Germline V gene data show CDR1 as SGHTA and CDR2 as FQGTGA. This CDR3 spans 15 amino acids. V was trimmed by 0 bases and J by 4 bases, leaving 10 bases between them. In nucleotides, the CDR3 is TGTGCCAGCAGCTTAACGTATTCCCTATACAATGAGCAGTTCTTC. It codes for CASSLTYSLYNEQFF.

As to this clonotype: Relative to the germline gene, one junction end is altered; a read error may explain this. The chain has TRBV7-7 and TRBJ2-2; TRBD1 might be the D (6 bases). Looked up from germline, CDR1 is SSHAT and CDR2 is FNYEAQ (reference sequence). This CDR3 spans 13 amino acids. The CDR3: CASSLDRIGELFF. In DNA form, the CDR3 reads TGTGCTAGCAGCTTAGACAGGATCGGGGAGCTGTTTTTT.

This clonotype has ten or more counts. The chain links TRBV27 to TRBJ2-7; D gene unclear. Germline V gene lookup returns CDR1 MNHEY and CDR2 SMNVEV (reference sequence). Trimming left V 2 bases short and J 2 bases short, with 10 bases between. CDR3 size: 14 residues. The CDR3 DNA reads TGTGCCAGCAGTTTAACAGTAGGGACCTACGAGCAGTACTTC. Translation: CASSLTVGTYEQYF.

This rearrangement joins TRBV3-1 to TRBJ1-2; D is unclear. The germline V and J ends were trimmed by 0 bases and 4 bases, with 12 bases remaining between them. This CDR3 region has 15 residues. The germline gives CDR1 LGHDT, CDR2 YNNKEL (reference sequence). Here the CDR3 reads CASSQERAMIYGYTF. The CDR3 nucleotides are TGTGCCAGCAGCCAAGAGCGGGCCATGATCTATGGCTACACCTTC.

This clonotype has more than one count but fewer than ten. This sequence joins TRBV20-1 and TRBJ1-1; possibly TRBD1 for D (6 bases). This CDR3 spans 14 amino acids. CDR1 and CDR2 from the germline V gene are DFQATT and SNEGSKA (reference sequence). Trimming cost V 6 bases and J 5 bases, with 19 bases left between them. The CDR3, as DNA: TGCAGTGCCAACCCACTCGTACAGGGAACTGAAGCTTTCTTT. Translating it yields CSANPLVQGTEAFF.

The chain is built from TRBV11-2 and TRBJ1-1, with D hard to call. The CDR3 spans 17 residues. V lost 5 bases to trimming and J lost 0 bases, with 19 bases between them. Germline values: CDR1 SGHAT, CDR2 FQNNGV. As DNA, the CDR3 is TGTGCCAGCAGCCTTGGACGTAAGTCTATCATGAACACTGAAGCTTTCTTT. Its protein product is CASSLGRKSIMNTEAFF.

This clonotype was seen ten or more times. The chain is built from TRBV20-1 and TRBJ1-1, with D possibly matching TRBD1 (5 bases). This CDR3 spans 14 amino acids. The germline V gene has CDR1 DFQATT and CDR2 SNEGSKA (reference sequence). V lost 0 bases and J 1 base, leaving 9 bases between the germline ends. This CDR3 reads CSARDGAANTEAFF. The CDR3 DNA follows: TGCAGTGCTAGAGACGGGGCGGCGAACACTGAAGCTTTCTTT.

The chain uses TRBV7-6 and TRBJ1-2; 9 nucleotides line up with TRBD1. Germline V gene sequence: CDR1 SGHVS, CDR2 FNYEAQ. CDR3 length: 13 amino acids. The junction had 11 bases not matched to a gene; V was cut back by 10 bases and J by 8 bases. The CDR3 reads CAIRDREGLGYTF. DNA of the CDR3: TGTGCCATCCGGGACAGGGAGGGGTTGGGCTACACCTTC.

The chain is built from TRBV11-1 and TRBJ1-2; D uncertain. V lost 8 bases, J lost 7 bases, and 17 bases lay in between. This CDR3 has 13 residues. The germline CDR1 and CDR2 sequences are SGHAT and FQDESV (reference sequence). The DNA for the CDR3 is TGTGCCAGCGGCGCCGCCCGGGTGGGTGGCTACACCTTC. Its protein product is CASGAARVGGYTF.